The 25 T cell receptor beta chains below all came from one sample that was sequenced in a study of T cell responses to AZD1222 COVID-19 vaccine. Produced via immunoSEQ multiplex PCR; TCRdb's table is partial and in-frame only. The data contain roughly 180,000 clones, around 94% of them singletons. The specimen comprised peripheral blood, sampled on day 0 of AZD1222 vaccination. These receptor sequences come from an adult in good health.

The genes are TRBV5-1 and TRBJ2-5; D remains ambiguous. The CDR3 length is 11 residues. V lost 3 bases, J lost 1 base, and 1 base lay in between. From germline, CDR1 is SGHRS and CDR2 YFSETQ. The CDR3 DNA follows: TGCGCCAGCAGCTCCCAAGAGACCCAGTACTTC. Translated, it gives CASSSQETQYF.

Of note for this clone: Other DNA sequences within the sample encode an identical CDR3. The chain recombines TRBV5-1 with TRBJ2-5; tentatively, D is TRBD1 (5 bases). The CDR3 contains 14 residues. The ends were cut back, 4 bases at V and 2 bases at J, with 12 bases in the middle. Germline CDR1 is SGHRS and CDR2 is YFSETQ. CDR3 amino acids: CASSLGAAQETQYF. The CDR3 DNA is TGCGCCAGCAGCCTAGGGGCGGCTCAAGAGACCCAGTACTTC.

The chain employs TRBV10-3 and TRBJ1-1; D remains ambiguous. Deletions cut 10 bases from V and 1 base from J, with 7 bases between. The germline gives CDR1 ENHRY, CDR2 SYGVKD. The CDR3 runs 11 residues. The CDR3 is CATGRNTEAFF. The CDR3, as DNA: TGTGCCACCGGGCGGAACACTGAAGCTTTCTTT.

Concerning this clone: Germline is not matched at one junction end, which may reflect a read error. The V gene is TRBV5-1, the J gene TRBJ2-1, with 10 positions matching TRBD1. The V gene's germline CDR1 is SGHRS and CDR2 YFSETQ. The CDR3 loop spans 16 amino acids. The DNA for the CDR3 is TGCGCCAGCAGTTTGGCCTTTGGACAGGGGGACAATGAGCAGTTCTTC. It yields the protein CASSLAFGQGDNEQFF.

V is TRBV30 and J is TRBJ1-5; 9 bases are a match to TRBD1. Losses at the gene ends were 0 bases for V and 2 bases for J; bases not matched to a gene: 5. Looked up from germline, CDR1 is GTSNPN and CDR2 is SVGIG (reference sequence). The CDR3 contains 16 residues. The CDR3 sequence is CAWSVKDRGRNQPQHF. In nucleotides, the CDR3 is TGTGCCTGGAGTGTAAAGGACAGGGGCCGCAATCAGCCCCAGCATTTT.

The V call is TRBV9, the J call TRBJ1-1, with D hard to call. V lost 3 bases and J 0 bases, leaving 3 bases between the germline ends. Germline-derived CDR1 and CDR2 are SGDLS and YYNGEE. This CDR3 region has 12 residues. The CDR3 DNA reads TGTGCCAGCAGCGCTATGAACACTGAAGCTTTCTTT. As protein: CASSAMNTEAFF. Variable domain in full (rest from reference TRBV9 and TRBJ1-1): DSGVTQTPKHLITATGQRVTLRCSPRSGDLSVYWYQQSLDQGLQFLIQYYNGEERAKGNILERFSAQQFPDLHSELNLSSLELGDSALYFCASSAMNTEAFFGQGTRLTVV.

CDR3 sequence reads: CATSDPRTVQRGEQFF. CDR3 in DNA: TGTGCCACCAGTGATCCTCGGACAGTCCAGAGGGGTGAGCAGTTCTTC. This chain connects TRBV24-1 to TRBJ2-1; possible D gene TRBD1, 6 bases. V shed 3 bases and J shed 9 bases, with 20 bases lying between them. This CDR3 is built from 16 residues. From germline, CDR1 is KGHDR and CDR2 SFDVKD.

This rearrangement joins TRBV24-1 to TRBJ1-2; D remains unclear. Germline assignment: CDR1 KGHDR and CDR2 SFDVKD. The germline V and J ends were trimmed by 5 bases and 6 bases, with 12 bases remaining between them. CDR3 length: 13 residues. This CDR3 is CATSGPIGDGYTF. CDR3 sequence (DNA): TGTGCCACCAGTGGACCGATTGGGGATGGCTACACCTTC.

The chain carries TRBV29-1 and TRBJ2-2, with a tentative D call TRBD2 (5 bases). The V end was cut by 7 bases, the J end by 4 bases, with 19 bases between. The CDR3 runs 15 residues. Germline lookup yields CDR1 SQVTM and CDR2 ANQGSEA. CDR3 sequence: CSASLGKRGTGELFF. The CDR3 nucleotides read TGCAGCGCCTCATTGGGGAAACGGGGCACCGGGGAGCTGTTTTTT.

The J gene is TRBJ2-1, the V gene TRBV7-9, with a tentative D call TRBD2 (6 bases). V lost 4 bases, J lost 9 bases, and 10 bases lay in between. The CDR3 has 12 amino acids. Germline V gene sequence: CDR1 SEHNR, CDR2 FQNEAQ (reference sequence). Here the CDR3 DNA reads TGTGCCAGCAGCTCGGGAGTCGGTGAGCAGTTCTTC. Residues: CASSSGVGEQFF.

Written as DNA, the CDR3 is TGTGCCGTCAGGGACCAGAACACTGAAGCTTTCTTT. Translated: CAVRDQNTEAFF. The chain has TRBV12-3 or TRBV12-4 and TRBJ1-1, with a weak D call TRBD1 (5 bases). The CDR3 runs to 12 residues. V dropped 11 bases and J dropped 1 base, with 11 bases sitting between them.

The V and J genes are TRBV6-5 and TRBJ2-1, with 8 bases fitting TRBD1. V dropped 6 bases and J dropped 7; count of bases not matched to a gene: 8. Germline-derived CDR1 and CDR2 are MNHEY and SVGAGI. The CDR3 contains 14 residues. The CDR3 is CASSSGQGSNEQFF. The CDR3 coding sequence is TGTGCCAGCAGCTCAGGACAGGGTAGTAATGAGCAGTTCTTC.

This rearrangement joins TRBV4-1 to TRBJ1-2; tentatively, D is TRBD1 (5 bases). CDR1 is MGHRA, CDR2 YSYEKL, per germline. Deletions cut 3 bases from V and 4 bases from J, with 12 bases between. The CDR3 runs to 14 residues. CDR3 nucleotides: TGCGCCAGCAGCCACAGGGTTGTAGGCTATGGCTACACCTTC. This translates into CASSHRVVGYGYTF.

The chain links TRBV19 to TRBJ2-2; D possibly corresponds to TRBD2 (6 bases). The V gene lost 9 bases and the J gene lost 5 bases, with 25 bases spanning the gap. CDR3 length: 17 residues. Germline assignment: CDR1 LNHDA and CDR2 SQIVND (reference sequence). The CDR3 reads CASKPREAGFITGELFF. CDR3 coding DNA: TGTGCCAGCAAACCCAGGGAGGCGGGTTTTATTACCGGGGAGCTGTTTTTT.

This clone was counted a single time. The chain joins TRBV27 to TRBJ1-2; D not certain. Per germline, CDR1 MNHEY and CDR2 SMNVEV (reference sequence). V dropped 5 bases and J dropped 0 bases, with 13 bases sitting between them. CDR3 length equals 15 residues. The DNA of the CDR3 is TGTGCCAGCAGTGCCGAACAAGAAGCTAACTATGGCTACACCTTC. Translated: CASSAEQEANYGYTF.

The V call is TRBV5-1, the J call TRBJ1-6; 8 bases match TRBD1. CDR1 is SGHRS, CDR2 YFSETQ, per germline. The CDR3 consists of 14 residues. J was trimmed by 9 bases and V by 2 bases; bases with no gene match: 4. The CDR3 DNA sequence: TGCGCCAGCAGCTTCGGACAGGGAGGTTCACCCCTCCACTTT. Translated, it gives CASSFGQGGSPLHF.

The rearrangement joins TRBV7-9 to TRBJ2-5, with 7 positions matching TRBD2. Germline V gene sequence: CDR1 SEHNR, CDR2 FQNEAQ (reference sequence). This CDR3 comprises 12 residues. The V segment lost 5 bases and the J segment 5 bases; nucleotides outside the gene matches: 2. The CDR3 loop is CASSLRGETQYF. The CDR3 DNA sequence: TGTGCCAGCAGCCTGCGGGGGGAGACCCAGTACTTC.

The chain uses TRBV5-4 and TRBJ1-1; 7 bases map to TRBD1. The CDR3 is made up of 14 amino acids. Germline values: CDR1 SGHNT, CDR2 YYREEE (reference sequence). V gave up 6 bases and J gave up 5 bases; unmatched junction bases: 10. The CDR3 coding sequence is TGTGCCAGCACCCTGACAGGGCGAGGGACTGAAGCTTTCTTT. It is translated as CASTLTGRGTEAFF. Drawing the rest from reference TRBV5-4 and TRBJ1-1, the complete variable domain is ETGVTQSPTHLIKTRGQQVTLRCSSQSGHNTVSWYQQALGQGPQFIFQYYREEENGRGNFPPRFSGLQFPNYSSELNVNALELDDSALYLCASTLTGRGTEAFFGQGTRLTVV.

The rearrangement joins TRBV19 to TRBJ1-4; the D gene is possibly TRBD1 (5 bases). From germline, CDR1 is LNHDA and CDR2 SQIVND (reference sequence). This CDR3 has 15 amino acids. With 9 bases removed from V and 10 bases from J, the gap between germline ends came to 24 bases. CDR3 sequence reads: CARPWTIHHRPKLFF. CDR3 in DNA: TGTGCCAGGCCCTGGACAATTCACCACAGGCCAAAACTGTTTTTT.

V gene TRBV5-1 combines with J gene TRBJ2-1; TRBD2 is a possible D gene (6 bases). CDR3 size: 12 residues. Germline V lookup: CDR1 SGHRS, CDR2 YFSETQ. Trimming left V 4 bases short and J 7 bases short, with 9 bases between. CDR3 in amino acids: CASSLAGNEQFF. The CDR3 DNA sequence: TGCGCCAGCAGCCTGGCGGGAAATGAGCAGTTCTTC.

The gene calls are TRBV7-8 and TRBJ2-7, with 11 bases matching TRBD1. CDR1 and CDR2 from the germline V gene are SGHVS and FQNEAQ. The CDR3 length is 15 residues. After removal of 7 bases from V and 3 bases from J, the junction contained 8 bases not matched to a gene. The CDR3 protein is CASNPTGTGGYEQYF. In nucleotides, the CDR3 is TGTGCCAGCAACCCCACGGGGACAGGGGGCTACGAGCAGTACTTC.

V gene TRBV4-1 combines with J gene TRBJ2-1; D uncertain. The CDR3 is 11 residues long. Per the germline V gene, CDR1 is MGHRA and CDR2 is YSYEKL. Trimming removed 3 bases from V and 7 bases from J, with 4 bases in between. The CDR3 here is CASSHFNEQFF. Here the CDR3 DNA reads TGCGCCAGCAGCCATTTTAATGAGCAGTTCTTC.

The J gene is TRBJ1-1, the V gene TRBV5-1, with TRBD1 identical over 7 bases. In germline, CDR1 is SGHRS, CDR2 YFSETQ. Germline trimming cut 1 base from V and 8 bases from J; bases unmatched to any gene: 5. The CDR3 has 13 residues. For the CDR3, the DNA is TGCGCCAGCAGCTTGACAGGGGCCCACGAAGCTTTCTTT. Translated, it gives CASSLTGAHEAFF.

The chain uses TRBV24-1 and TRBJ2-1, with 7 nucleotides matching TRBD1. Trimming removed 9 bases from V and 6 bases from J; junction bases left unmatched: 7. The CDR3 totals 13 residues. Germline loops: CDR1 KGHDR, CDR2 SFDVKD. CDR3 in amino acids: CATSGTASNEQFF. The CDR3 DNA reads TGTGCCACCTCCGGGACAGCCTCCAATGAGCAGTTCTTC.

V gene TRBV6-5 combines with J gene TRBJ1-1; D ambiguous. The length of the CDR3 is 13 residues. CDR1 and CDR2 (germline): MNHEY, SVGAGI. Between the trimmed V and J ends, which lost 6 bases and 2 bases, there was a span of 10 bases. The CDR3 sequence is CASRPDRNTEAFF. In nucleotides, the CDR3 is TGTGCCAGCAGACCTGATCGAAACACTGAAGCTTTCTTT.